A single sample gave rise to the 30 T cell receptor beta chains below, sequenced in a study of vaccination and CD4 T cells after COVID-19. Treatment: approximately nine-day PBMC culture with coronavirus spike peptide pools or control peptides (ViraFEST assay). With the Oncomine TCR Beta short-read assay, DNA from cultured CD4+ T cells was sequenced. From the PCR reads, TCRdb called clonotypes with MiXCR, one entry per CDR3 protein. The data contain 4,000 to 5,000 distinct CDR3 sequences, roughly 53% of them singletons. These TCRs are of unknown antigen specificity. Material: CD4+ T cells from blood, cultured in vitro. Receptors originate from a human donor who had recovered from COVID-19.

CDR3 residues: CASTANTEAFF. Here the CDR3 DNA reads TGTGCCAGCACCGCGAACACTGAAGCTTTCTTT. The rearrangement joins TRBV6-1 to TRBJ1-1; unclear D gene. The germline V and J ends were trimmed by 7 bases and 1 base, with 4 bases remaining between them. Per the germline V gene, CDR1 is MNHNS and CDR2 is SASEGT. The CDR3 consists of 11 residues.

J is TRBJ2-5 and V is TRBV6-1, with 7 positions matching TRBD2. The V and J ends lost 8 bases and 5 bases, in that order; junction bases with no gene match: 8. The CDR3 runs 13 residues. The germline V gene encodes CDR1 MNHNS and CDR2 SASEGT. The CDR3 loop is CASWTRTWETQYF. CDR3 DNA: TGTGCCAGCTGGACTAGGACCTGGGAGACCCAGTACTTC.

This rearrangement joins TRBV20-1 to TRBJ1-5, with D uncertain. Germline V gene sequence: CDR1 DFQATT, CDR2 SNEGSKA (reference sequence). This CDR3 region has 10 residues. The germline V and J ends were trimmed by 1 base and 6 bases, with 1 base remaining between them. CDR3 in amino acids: CSARGQPQHF. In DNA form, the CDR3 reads TGCAGTGCTAGAGGTCAGCCCCAGCATTTT.

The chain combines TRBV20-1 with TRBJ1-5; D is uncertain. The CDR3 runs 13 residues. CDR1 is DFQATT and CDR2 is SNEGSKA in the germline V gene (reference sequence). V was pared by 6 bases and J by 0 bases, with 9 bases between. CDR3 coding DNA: TGCAGTGCGTTAGGGTATAGCAATCAGCCCCAGCATTTT. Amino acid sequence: CSALGYSNQPQHF.

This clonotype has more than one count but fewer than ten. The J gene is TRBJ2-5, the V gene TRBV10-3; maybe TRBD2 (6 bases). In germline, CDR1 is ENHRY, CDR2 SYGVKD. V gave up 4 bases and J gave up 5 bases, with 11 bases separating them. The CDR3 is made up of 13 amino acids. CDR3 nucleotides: TGTGCCATCAGTGGGGGGGTCGCGGAGACCCAGTACTTC. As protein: CAISGGVAETQYF.

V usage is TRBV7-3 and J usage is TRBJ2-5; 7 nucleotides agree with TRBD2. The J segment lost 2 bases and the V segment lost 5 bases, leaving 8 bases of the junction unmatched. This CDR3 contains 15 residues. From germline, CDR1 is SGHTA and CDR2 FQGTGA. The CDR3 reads CASSRLGTTQETQYF. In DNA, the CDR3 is TGTGCCAGCAGCCGCCTAGGGACTACTCAAGAGACCCAGTACTTC.

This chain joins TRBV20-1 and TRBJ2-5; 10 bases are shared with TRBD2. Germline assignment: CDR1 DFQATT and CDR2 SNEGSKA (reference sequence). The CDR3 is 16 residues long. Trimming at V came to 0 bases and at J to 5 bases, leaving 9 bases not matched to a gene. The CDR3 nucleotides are TGCAGTGCTAGAGATCTAGCTAGCGGGGGCGGTGAGACCCAGTACTTC. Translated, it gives CSARDLASGGGETQYF.

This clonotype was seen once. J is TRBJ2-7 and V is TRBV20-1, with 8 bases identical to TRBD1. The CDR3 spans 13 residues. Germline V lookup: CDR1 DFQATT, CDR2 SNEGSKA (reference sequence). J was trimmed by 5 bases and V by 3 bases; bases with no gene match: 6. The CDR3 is CSASSGGRNEQYF. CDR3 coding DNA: TGCAGTGCTAGTTCAGGGGGCAGGAACGAGCAGTACTTC.

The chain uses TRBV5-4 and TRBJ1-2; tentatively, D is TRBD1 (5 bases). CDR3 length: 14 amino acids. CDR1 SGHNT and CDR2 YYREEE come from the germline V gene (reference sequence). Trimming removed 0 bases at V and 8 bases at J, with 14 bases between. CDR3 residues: CASSLGGDAVGYTF. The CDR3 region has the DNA TGTGCCAGCAGCTTGGGGGGGGACGCTGTGGGCTACACCTTC.

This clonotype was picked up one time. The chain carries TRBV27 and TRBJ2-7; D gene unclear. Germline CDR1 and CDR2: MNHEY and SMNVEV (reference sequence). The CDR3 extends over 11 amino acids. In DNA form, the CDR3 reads TGTCCCCAGTTGACCTCCTACGAGCAGTACTTC. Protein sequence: CPQLTSYEQYF.

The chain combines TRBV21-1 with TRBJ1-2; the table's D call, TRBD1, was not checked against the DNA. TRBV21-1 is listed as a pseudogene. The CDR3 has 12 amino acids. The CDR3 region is CATVGRIYGYTF. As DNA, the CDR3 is TGTGCCACCGTGGGACGGATCTATGGCTACACCTTC.

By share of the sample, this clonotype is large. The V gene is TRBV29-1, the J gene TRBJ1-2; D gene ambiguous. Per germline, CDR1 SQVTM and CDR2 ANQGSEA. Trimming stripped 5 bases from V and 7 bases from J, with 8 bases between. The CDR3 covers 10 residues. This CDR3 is CSVSGSGYTF. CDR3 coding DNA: TGCAGCGTTAGTGGATCTGGCTACACCTTC.

Written as DNA, the CDR3 is TGCAGTGCTCCTGACACTAGCAATCAGCCCCAGCATTTT. It specifies CSAPDTSNQPQHF. The chain has TRBV20-1 and TRBJ1-5; no clear D gene. The germline V gene encodes CDR1 DFQATT and CDR2 SNEGSKA (reference sequence). This CDR3 comprises 13 residues. The V gene lost 5 bases and the J gene lost 0 bases, with 8 bases spanning the gap.

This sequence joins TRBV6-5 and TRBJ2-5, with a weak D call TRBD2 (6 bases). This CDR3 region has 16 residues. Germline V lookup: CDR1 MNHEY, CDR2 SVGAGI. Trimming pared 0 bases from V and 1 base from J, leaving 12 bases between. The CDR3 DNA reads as TGTGCCAGCAGTTACTCGACCCGGCGGGGCCAAGAGACCCAGTACTTC. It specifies CASSYSTRRGQETQYF.

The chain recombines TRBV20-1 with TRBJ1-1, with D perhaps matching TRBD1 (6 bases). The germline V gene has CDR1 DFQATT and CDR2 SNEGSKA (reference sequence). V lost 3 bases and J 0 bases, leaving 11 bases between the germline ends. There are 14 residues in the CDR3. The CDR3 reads CSASPGHLNTEAFF. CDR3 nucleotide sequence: TGCAGTGCTAGTCCGGGACACCTGAACACTGAAGCTTTCTTT.

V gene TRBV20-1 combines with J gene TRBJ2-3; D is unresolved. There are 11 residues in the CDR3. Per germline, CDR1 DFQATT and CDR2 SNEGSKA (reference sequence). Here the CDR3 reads CSLTSTDTQYF. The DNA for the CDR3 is TGCAGCCTCACCAGCACAGATACGCAGTATTTT.

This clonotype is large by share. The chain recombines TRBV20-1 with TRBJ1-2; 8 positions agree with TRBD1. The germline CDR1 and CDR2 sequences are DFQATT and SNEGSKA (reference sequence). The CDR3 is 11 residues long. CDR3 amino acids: CKPGQDYGYTF. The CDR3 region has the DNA TGCAAACCGGGACAGGACTATGGCTACACCTTC.

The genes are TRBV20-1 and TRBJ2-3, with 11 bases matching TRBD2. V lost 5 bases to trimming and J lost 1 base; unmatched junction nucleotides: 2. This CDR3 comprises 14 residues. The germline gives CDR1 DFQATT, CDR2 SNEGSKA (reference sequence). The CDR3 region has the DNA TGCAGTGCTTCGACTAGCGGGGGCACAGATACGCAGTATTTT. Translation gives CSASTSGGTDTQYF.

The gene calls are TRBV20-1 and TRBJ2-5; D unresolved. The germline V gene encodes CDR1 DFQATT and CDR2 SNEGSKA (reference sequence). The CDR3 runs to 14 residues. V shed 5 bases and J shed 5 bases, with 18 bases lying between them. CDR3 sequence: CSAQAATAGETQYF. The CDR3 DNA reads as TGCAGTGCTCAGGCTGCTACAGCTGGGGAGACCCAGTACTTC.

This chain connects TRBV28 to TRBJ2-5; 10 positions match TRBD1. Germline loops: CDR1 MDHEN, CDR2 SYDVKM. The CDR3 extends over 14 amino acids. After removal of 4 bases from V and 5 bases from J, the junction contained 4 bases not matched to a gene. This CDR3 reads CASSSPGQGETQYF. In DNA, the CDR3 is TGTGCCAGCAGTTCCCCGGGACAGGGGGAGACCCAGTACTTC.

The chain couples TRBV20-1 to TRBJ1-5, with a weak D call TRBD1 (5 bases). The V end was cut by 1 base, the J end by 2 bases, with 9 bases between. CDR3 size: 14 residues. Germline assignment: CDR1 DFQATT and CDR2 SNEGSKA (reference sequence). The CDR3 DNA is TGCAGTGCTAGAGCAGGACACGGCAATCAGCCCCAGCATTTT. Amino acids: CSARAGHGNQPQHF.

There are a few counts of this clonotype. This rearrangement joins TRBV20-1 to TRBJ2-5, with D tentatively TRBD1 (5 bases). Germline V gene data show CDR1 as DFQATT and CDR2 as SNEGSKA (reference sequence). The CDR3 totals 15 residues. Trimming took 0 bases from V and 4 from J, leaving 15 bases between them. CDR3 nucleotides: TGCAGTGCTAGAGATGTGGCAGGGTATCGAGAGACCCAGTACTTC. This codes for CSARDVAGYRETQYF.

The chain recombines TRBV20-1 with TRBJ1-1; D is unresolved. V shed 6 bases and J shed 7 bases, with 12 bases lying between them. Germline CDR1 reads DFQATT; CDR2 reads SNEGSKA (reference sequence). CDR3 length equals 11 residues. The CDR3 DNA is TGCAGTGCCCGGGAATATAGTGAAGCTTTCTTT. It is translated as CSAREYSEAFF.

This CDR3 is CSAFAGVAYHGYTF. CDR3 in DNA: TGCAGTGCCTTCGCGGGGGTGGCATATCATGGCTACACCTTC. The chain uses TRBV20-1 and TRBJ1-2; TRBD1 is a possible D gene (5 bases). Trimming left V 6 bases short and J 6 bases short, with 20 bases between. Germline CDR1 is DFQATT and CDR2 is SNEGSKA (reference sequence). This CDR3 is built from 14 residues.

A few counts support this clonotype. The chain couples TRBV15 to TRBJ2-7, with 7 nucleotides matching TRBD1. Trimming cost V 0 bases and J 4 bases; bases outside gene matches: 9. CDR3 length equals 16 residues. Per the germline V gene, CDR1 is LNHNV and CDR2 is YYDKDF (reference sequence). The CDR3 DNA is TGTGCCACCAGCAGAGATGGCAGGGGGAGAGGGTACGAGCAGTACTTC. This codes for CATSRDGRGRGYEQYF.

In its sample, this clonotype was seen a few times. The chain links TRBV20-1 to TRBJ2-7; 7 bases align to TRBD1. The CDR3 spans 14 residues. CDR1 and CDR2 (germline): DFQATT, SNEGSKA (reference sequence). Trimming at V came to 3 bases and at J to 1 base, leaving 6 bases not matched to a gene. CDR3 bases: TGCAGTGCTAGTAGGGGGCGCAGGTCCTACGAGCAGTACTTC. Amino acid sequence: CSASRGRRSYEQYF.

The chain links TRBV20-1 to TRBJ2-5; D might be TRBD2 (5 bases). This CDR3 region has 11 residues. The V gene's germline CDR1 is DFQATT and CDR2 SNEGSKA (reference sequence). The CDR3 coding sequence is TGCAGCCAAGAGGGAGAGGCGACCCAGTACTTC. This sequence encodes CSQEGEATQYF.

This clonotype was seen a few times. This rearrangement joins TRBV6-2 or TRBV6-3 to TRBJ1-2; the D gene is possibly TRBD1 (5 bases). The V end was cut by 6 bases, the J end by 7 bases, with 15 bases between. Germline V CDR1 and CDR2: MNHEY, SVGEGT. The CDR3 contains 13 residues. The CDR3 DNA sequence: TGTGCCAGCAGCTCTGGCGACAGAAGTGGCTACACCTTC. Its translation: CASSSGDRSGYTF.

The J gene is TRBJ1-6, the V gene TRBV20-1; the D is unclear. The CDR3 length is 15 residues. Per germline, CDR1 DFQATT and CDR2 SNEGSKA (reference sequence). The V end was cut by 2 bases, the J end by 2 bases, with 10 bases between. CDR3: CSARSGGPYNSPLHF. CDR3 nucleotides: TGCAGTGCTAGATCGGGCGGACCCTATAATTCACCCCTCCACTTT.

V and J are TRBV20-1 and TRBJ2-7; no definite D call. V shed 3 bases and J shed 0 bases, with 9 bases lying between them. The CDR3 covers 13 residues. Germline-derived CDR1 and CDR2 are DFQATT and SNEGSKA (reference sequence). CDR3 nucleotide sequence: TGCAGTGCTAGCCATGTTAGCTCCTACGAGCAGTACTTC. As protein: CSASHVSSYEQYF.